The following is a T cell receptor beta chain sequence with its context. Antigen unknown. The germline gene is not matched at one end of the junction; a read error may be the cause. Participants comprised healthy donors of bone marrow. The sample originates from a study of cytomegalovirus exposure and HLA in healthy donors. Whole-study findings and limits: An observed cluster of highly shared sequence variants was recorded as a likely sequencing artifact. Cytomegalovirus-associated status was assigned to 164 TCR beta chains.

The PCR had 60 Vbeta and 13 Jbeta primers. Assay: immunoSEQ multiplex PCR; the TCRdb copy retains only in-frame clones and omits some. The data contain 95,000 to 150,000 clones, under 85% of them singletons. Germline values: CDR1 SGHRS, CDR2 YFSETQ. The CDR3 sequence is 14 residues long. This receptor was identified in a man between 18 and 35 years old in good health and CMV-seropositive. This chain connects TRBV5-1 to TRBJ2-6; D might be TRBD1 (5 bases). The sample comprised PBMCs. DNA for the CDR3: TGCGCCAGCAGCCCCTCGTCTGGGGCCAACGGCCTGACTTTC. Translated, it gives CASSPSSGANGLTF. The full variable domain, with the rest looked up from reference TRBV5-1 and TRBJ2-6, is KAGVTQTPRYLIKTRGQQVTLSCSPISGHRSVSWYQQTPGQGLQFLFEYFSETQRNKGNFPGRFSGRQFSNSRSEMNVSTLELGDSALYLCASSPSSGANGLTFGAGSRLTVL.